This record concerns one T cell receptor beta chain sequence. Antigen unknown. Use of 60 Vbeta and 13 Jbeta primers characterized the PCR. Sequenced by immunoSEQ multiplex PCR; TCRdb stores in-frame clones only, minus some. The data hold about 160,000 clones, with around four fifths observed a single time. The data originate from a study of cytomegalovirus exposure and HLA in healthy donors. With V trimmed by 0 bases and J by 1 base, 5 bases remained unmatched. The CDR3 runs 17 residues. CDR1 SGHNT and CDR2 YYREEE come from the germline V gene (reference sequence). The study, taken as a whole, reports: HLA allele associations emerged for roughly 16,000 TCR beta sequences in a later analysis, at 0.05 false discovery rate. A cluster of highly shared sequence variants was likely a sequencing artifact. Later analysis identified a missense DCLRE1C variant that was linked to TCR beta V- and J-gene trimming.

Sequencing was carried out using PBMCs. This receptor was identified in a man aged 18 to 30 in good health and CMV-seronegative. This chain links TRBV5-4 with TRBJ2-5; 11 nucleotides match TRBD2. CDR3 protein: CASSLGVAGGSQETQYF. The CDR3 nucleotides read TGTGCCAGCAGCTTGGGGGTAGCGGGGGGGAGCCAAGAGACCCAGTACTTC.